This entry describes one T cell receptor (beta chain). Its antigen is not known. This specimen comes from a study of cytomegalovirus exposure and HLA in healthy donors. Across the whole study: Of all 360 or so donors who were genotyped, roughly 83% belonged to the Caucasian-associated ancestry cluster. Study observations and caveats: In a later analysis, TCR beta V- and J-gene trimming showed a link to a missense DCLRE1C variant. TCR beta sequences reportedly predicted most subjects' HLA-A and HLA-B alleles accurately. Diagnosis of cytomegalovirus status made by the classifier reportedly showed high specificity and sensitivity.

From germline, CDR1 is MNHEY and CDR2 SVGAGI. CDR3 length equals 11 residues. Trimming took 7 bases from V and 2 from J, leaving 6 bases between them. PCR amplification relied on 60 Vbeta primers (plus 13 Jbeta primers). The method was immunoSEQ multiplex PCR; TCRdb's version includes in-frame clones alone and lacks a portion of them. The repertoire has some 190,000 clones, around 87% of them found once; the top ten carry over 1%. This receptor was taken from a young man in good health and CMV-seronegative. The chain is built from TRBV6-5 and TRBJ2-7; D gene unclear. Source material: PBMCs. CDR3 sequence: CASTSAYEQYF. DNA of the CDR3: TGTGCCAGCACCTCCGCCTACGAGCAGTACTTC.